This T cell receptor beta chain was recorded in a study of response to subunit inactivated influenza vaccine (dated by TCRdb to the late 2010s). About the investigation overall: The study used deep quantitative T cell receptor repertoire profiling to track responses to a trivalent subunit inactivated influenza vaccine. Results and caveats for the whole study, not just this receptor: According to the authors, only a limited number of new T cells may be recruited by each seasonal influenza vaccination.

CDR1 and CDR2 (DFQATT, SNEGSKA) derive from the germline V gene (reference sequence). There are 13 amino acids in the CDR3, from cysteine to phenylalanine inclusive. CDR3 DNA is the only sequence kept; it has 39 bases, read in frame from the first base. Concerning this clonotype: Its antigen remains unidentified. No qualities accompany the bases; no much larger clone lies one base away.

The library was generated by RT-PCR. Sequencer: Illumina HiSeq 2500. TCRdb's own reprocessing of the public reads used fastp at Q25 and MiXCR and kept productive beta chains. Rows are combined by CDR3 protein, so each entry shows the most common genes and DNA. The sample data list about 170,000 distinct CDR3 sequences, and more than 10% of these were observed just once. The ten biggest clones cover approximately 32% of the sample. The same data also contributed to another study, on T cells expressing NK-cell markers. The second publication reports: 5'RACE template switching, by which a universal primer site and unique molecular identifiers were added, was used to make TCR beta cDNA libraries. In sorted CD3+CD56+NKG2C+, CD3+CD56+NKG2C- and CD3+CD56-NKG2C+ T-cell subsets from several donors, TCR beta-chain repertoires were profiled. Among the eight sequenced donors, seven were HCMV-seropositive and one was HCMV-seronegative. To restrict sorting to alphabetaTCR-expressing T cells, an anti-gammadeltaTCR antibody was added in several experiments. In about 6 donors, the dominant CD3+CD56+NKG2C+ clonotypes were found to rank among the top 10 CD8+ clonotypes and to make up roughly 1.0-8% of CD8+ T cells. Those dominant clonotypes were again the most abundant among CD3+CD56-NKG2C+ cells in a few donors, at about 25-65%. It remained unclear whether the expanded NKG2C-expressing T cell clones were specific for HCMV antigens. The study sequenced eight donors, all healthy volunteers chosen at random: three men and five women. HCMV serostatus was determined by detecting HCMV-specific IgG in serum with a commercial ELISA kit. Ficoll density gradient centrifugation was used to isolate peripheral blood mononuclear cells from blood. Magnetic immunoseparation with Miltenyi isolation kits was used to isolate CD4+ and CD8+ T cells from PBMC. cDNA synthesis was primed from the TCR beta constant segment and was followed by two successive PCR amplification steps. Libraries were sequenced as 2 x 150 bp reads on Illumina HiSeq 2000/2500, MiSeq or NextSeq. Reads were demultiplexed and grouped by UMI with MIGEC, and clonotypes were assembled and quantified with MiTCR. To remove erroneous sequences, TCR cDNA sequences were retained only when supported by two or more reads. The tcR package was used for downstream repertoire analysis, and clonotypes were matched between fractions using CDR3 nucleotide sequence together with V segment. VDJmatch was used to annotate antigen specificity against VDJdb, with one amino acid substitution allowed in CDR3.

This receptor was identified in a man aged 45 to 65 who received an inactivated influenza vaccine. Donor details come from another sample of the same person, matched by shared clones. The chain joins TRBV20-1 to TRBJ2-3; 12 middle bases align to TRBD2. This specimen consisted of CD8+ T cells sorted from PBMCs, obtained 11 to 12 days after vaccination. The base sequence is TGCAGGACTGGGACTAGCGGGTCGGATACGCAGTATTTT. This codes for CRTGTSGSDTQYF.